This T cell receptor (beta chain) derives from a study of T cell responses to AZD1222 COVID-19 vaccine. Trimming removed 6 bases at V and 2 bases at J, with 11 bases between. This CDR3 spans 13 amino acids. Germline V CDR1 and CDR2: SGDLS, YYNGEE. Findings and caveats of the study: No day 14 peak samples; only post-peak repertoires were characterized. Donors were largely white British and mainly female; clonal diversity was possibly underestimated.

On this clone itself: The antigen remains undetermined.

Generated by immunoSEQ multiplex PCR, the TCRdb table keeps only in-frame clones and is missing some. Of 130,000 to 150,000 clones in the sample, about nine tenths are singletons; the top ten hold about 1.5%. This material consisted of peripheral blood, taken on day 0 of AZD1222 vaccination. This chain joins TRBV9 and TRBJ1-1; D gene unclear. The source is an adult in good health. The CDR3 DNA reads TGTGCCAGCAAGAAGGTCAGTAACACTGAAGCTTTCTTT. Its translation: CASKKVSNTEAFF.